This T cell receptor beta chain comes out of a study of T cell responses to AZD1222 COVID-19 vaccine. Data came from immunoSEQ multiplex PCR; TCRdb stores just in-frame clones and leaves some out. The sample yields under 200,000 clones, 92% seen once. General observations from the study: Nearly half of spike-specific TCRs reportedly target unmutated variant regions. It was only after the peak T cell response that any repertoires were sampled.

In this sample, this clone turned up a few times. Its specificity is not known. The sequencing here drew on peripheral blood, taken on day 0 of AZD1222 vaccination. This TCR was sampled from an adult in good health.

The CDR3 spells CASIPIQGVAFF. DNA of the CDR3: TGTGCCAGCATTCCAATACAGGGGGTAGCTTTCTTT. The chain is built from TRBV28 and TRBJ1-1, with 8 positions matching TRBD1. Losses at the gene ends were 7 bases for V and 10 bases for J; bases not matched to a gene: 8. The CDR3 runs to 12 residues. Germline loops: CDR1 MDHEN, CDR2 SYDVKM.